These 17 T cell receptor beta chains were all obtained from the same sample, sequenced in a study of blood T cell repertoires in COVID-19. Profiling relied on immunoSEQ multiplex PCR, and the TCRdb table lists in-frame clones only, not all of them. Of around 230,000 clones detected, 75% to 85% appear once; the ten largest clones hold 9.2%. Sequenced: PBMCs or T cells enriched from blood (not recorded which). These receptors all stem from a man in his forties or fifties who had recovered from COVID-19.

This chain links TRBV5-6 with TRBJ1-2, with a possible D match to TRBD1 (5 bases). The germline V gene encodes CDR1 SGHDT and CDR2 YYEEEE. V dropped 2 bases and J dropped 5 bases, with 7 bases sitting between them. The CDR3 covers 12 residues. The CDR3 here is CASSFRGYGYTF. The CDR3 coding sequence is TGTGCCAGCAGCTTCCGGGGGTATGGCTACACCTTC.

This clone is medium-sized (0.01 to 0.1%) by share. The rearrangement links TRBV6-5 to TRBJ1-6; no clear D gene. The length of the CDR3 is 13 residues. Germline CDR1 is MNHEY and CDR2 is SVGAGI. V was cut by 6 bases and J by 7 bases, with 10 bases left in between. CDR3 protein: CASSYSSNSPLHF. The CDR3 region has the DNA TGTGCCAGCAGCTATTCCTCGAATTCACCCCTCCACTTT.

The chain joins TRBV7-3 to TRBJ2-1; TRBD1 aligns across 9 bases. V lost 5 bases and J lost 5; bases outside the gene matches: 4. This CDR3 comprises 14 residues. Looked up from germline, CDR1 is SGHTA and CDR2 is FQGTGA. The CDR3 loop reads CASSPGTGNNEQFF. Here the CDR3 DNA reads TGTGCCAGCAGCCCAGGGACAGGGAACAATGAGCAGTTCTTC.

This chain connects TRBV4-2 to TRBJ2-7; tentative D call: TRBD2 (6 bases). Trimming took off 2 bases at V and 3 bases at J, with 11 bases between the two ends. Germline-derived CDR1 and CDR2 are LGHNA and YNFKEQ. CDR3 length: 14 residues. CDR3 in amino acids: CASSQPGTLYEQYF. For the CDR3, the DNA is TGTGCCAGCAGCCAACCCGGGACTCTCTACGAGCAGTACTTC.

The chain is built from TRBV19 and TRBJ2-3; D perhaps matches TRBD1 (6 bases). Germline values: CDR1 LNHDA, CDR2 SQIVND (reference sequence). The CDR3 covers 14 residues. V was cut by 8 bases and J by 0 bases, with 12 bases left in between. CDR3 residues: CASQMDSSTDTQYF. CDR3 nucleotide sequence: TGTGCCAGTCAAATGGACAGTAGCACAGATACGCAGTATTTT.

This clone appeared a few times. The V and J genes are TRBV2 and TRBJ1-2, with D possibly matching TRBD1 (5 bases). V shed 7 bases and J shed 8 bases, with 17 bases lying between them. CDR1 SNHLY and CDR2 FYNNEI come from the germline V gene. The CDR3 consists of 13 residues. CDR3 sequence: CASKEIGGGGYTF. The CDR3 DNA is TGTGCCAGCAAAGAAATTGGGGGGGGAGGCTACACCTTC.

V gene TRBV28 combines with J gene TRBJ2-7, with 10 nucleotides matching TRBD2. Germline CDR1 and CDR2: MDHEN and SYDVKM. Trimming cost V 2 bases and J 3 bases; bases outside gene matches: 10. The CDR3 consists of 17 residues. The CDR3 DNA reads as TGTGCCAGCAGTTTAGGTTCAGCTAGCGGGAGAGACTACGAGCAGTACTTC. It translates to CASSLGSASGRDYEQYF.

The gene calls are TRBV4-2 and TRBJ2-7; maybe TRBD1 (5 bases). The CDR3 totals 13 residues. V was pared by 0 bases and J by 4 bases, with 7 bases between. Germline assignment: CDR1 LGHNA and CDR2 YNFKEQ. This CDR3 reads CASSQDRAYEQYF. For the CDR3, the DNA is TGTGCCAGCAGCCAAGACAGGGCGTACGAGCAGTACTTC.

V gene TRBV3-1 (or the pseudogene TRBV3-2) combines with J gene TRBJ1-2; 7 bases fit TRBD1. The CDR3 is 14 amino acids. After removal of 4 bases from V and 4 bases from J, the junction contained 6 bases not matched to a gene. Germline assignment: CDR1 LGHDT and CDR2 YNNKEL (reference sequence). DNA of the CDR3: TGTGCCAGCAGCCCCGGGACAGCTCGCTATGGCTACACCTTC. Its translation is CASSPGTARYGYTF.

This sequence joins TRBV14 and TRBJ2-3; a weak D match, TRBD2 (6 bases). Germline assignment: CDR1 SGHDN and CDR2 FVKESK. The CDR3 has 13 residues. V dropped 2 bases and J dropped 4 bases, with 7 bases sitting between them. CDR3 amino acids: CASSQWRADTQYF. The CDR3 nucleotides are TGTGCCAGCAGCCAATGGAGGGCAGATACGCAGTATTTT.

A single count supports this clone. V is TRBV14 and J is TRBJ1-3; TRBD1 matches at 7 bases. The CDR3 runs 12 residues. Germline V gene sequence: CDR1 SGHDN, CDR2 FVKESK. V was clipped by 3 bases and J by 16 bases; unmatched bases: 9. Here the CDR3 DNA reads TGTGCCAGCAGCCATACCGGGACAGTTCCTTATTTT. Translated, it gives CASSHTGTVPYF.

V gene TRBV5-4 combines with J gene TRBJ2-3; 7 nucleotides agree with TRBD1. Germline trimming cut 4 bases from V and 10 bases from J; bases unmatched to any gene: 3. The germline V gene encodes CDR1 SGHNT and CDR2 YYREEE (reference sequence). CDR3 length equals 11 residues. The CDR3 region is CASSQGQSQYF. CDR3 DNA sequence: TGTGCCAGCAGCCAGGGACAGTCGCAGTATTTT.

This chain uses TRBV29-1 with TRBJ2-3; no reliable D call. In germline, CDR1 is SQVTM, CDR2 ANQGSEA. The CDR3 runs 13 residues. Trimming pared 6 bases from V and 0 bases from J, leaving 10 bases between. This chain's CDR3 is CSVSKISTDTQYF. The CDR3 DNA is TGCAGCGTCAGTAAAATTAGCACAGATACGCAGTATTTT.

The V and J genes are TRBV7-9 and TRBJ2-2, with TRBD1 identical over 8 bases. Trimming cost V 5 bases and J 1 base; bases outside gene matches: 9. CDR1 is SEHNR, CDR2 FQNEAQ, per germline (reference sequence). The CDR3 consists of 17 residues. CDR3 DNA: TGTGCCAGCAGCGAGCCCAGGACAGGGCAGAACACCGGGGAGCTGTTTTTT. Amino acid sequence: CASSEPRTGQNTGELFF.

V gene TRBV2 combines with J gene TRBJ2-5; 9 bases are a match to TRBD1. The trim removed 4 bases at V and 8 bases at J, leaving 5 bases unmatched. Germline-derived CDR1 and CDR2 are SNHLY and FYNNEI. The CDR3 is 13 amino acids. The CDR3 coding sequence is TGTGCCAGCAGTGGTACAGGGGGCTCAACCCAGTACTTC. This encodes CASSGTGGSTQYF.

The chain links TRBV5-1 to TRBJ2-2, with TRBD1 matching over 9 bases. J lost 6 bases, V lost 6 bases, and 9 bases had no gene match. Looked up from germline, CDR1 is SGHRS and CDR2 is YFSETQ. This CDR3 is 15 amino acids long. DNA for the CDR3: TGCGCCAGCAACCCGACAGGGGGTTTCGCCGGGGAGCTGTTTTTT. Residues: CASNPTGGFAGELFF.

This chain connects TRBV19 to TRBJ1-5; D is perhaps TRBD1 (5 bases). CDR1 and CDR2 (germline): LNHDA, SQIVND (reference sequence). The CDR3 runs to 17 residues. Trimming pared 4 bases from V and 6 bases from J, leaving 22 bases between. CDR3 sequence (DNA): TGTGCCAGTAGTAGGAGGTCAGGATCTCCGGGGGGTCAGCCCCAGCATTTT. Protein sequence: CASSRRSGSPGGQPQHF.